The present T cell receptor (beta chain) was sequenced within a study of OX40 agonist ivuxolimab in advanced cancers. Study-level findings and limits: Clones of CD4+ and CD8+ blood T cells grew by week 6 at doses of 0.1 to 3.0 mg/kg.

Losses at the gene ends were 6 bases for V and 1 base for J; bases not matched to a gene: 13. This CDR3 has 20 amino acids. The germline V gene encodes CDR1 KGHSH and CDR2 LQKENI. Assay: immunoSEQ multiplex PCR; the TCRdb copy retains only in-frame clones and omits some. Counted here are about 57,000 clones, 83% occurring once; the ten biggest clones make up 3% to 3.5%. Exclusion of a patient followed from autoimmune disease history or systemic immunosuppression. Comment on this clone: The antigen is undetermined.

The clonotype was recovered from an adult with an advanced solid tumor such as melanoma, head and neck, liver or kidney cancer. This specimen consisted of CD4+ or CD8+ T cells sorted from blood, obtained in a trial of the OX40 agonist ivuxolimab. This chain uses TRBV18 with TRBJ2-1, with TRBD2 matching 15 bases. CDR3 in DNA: TGTGCCAGCTCTCCAAACGGACTAGCGGGAGGGCCTGGTTCCTACAATGAGCAGTTCTTC. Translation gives CASSPNGLAGGPGSYNEQFF.